The sequence of this T cell receptor beta chain was determined in a study of blood T cell repertoires in COVID-19. Looking at the study overall: Samples of COVID-19 (acute and convalescent) were obtained from the United States, Italy and Spain.

The V gene lost 5 bases and the J gene lost 6 bases, with 19 bases spanning the gap. CDR3 size: 16 residues. Germline V CDR1 and CDR2: SGHAT, FQNNGV. Per the study methods: The assay estimated nucleated cells by amplifying reference gene primers. Only in-frame clones appear in the TCRdb table, and some are missing; sequencing was by immunoSEQ multiplex PCR. V and J calls plus clone size are reproduced from that table; the DNA served to infer D and trimming. Of 380,000 or so clones listed, approximately 87% are singletons. V is TRBV11-2 and J is TRBJ1-4; no clear D gene. The sequencing sample was made of PBMCs or T cells enriched from blood (not recorded which). The sequence derives from a woman aged 25 to 39 with acute COVID-19. The CDR3 spells CASSPHRRRHDEKLFF. In nucleotides, the CDR3 is TGTGCCAGCAGCCCTCACCGGAGGAGGCACGATGAAAAACTGTTTTTT. Filled out from reference TRBV11-2 and TRBJ1-4, the complete variable domain reads EAGVAQSPRYKIIEKRQSVAFWCNPISGHATLYWYQQILGQGPKLLIQFQNNGVVDDSQLPKDRFSAERLKGVDSTLKIQPAKLEDSAVYLCASSPHRRRHDEKLFFGSGTQLSVL.